The 16 T cell receptor beta chains listed next were all sequenced from one sample in a study of T-cell reconstitution after alpha-beta-depleted transplantation in children. The authors prepared the TCRbeta library with unique molecular identifiers. TCRdb called the PCR reads again in MiXCR, with one record for every CDR3 protein. The sample carries hundreds of thousands of distinct CDR3 sequences, 10% to 15% recorded once. Material: PBMCs, mostly from graft donor cells, obtained 360 days after TCRalphabeta/CD19-depleted stem cell transplant. The receptors originated from a male patient between 10 and 17 years old who had a stem cell transplant for acute myeloid leukemia, so the T cells may come from the graft donor.

The sample holds a few counts of this clonotype. The chain joins TRBV19 to TRBJ2-1, with D perhaps matching TRBD1 or TRBD2 (5 bases each). V lost 5 bases and J lost 1, with 15 bases in between. The CDR3 spans 16 residues. Germline CDR1 LNHDA, CDR2 SQIVND (reference sequence). The CDR3 DNA is TGTGCCAGTAGTTCCCAGCGGTACAGGTCCTACAATGAGCAGTTCTTC. Translated, it gives CASSSQRYRSYNEQFF.

This chain uses TRBV7-8 with TRBJ2-6; D gene unclear. The CDR3 runs 14 residues. Germline V lookup: CDR1 SGHVS, CDR2 FQNEAQ. Trimming removed 5 bases from V and 2 bases from J, with 7 bases in between. The CDR3 here is CASSGFPGANVLTF. CDR3 nucleotide sequence: TGTGCCAGCAGCGGGTTCCCTGGGGCCAACGTCCTGACTTTC. The complete variable domain, with remaining parts taken from reference TRBV7-8 and TRBJ2-6, reads GAGVSQSPRYKVAKRGQDVALRCDPISGHVSLFWYQQALGQGPEFLTYFQNEAQLDKSGLPSDRFFAERPEGSVSTLKIQRTQQEDSAVYLCASSGFPGANVLTFGAGSRLTVL.

V is TRBV5-6 and J is TRBJ2-7; either TRBD1 or TRBD2 may supply D (5 bases each). This CDR3 spans 16 amino acids. CDR1 is SGHDT and CDR2 is YYEEEE in the germline V gene. V lost 4 bases and J lost 0, with 17 bases in between. The CDR3 is CASSQLPGPRSYEQYF. The DNA of the CDR3 is TGTGCCAGCAGCCAGCTCCCGGGACCTCGCTCCTACGAGCAGTACTTC.

The chain has TRBV15 and TRBJ2-5, with 14 bases lining up with TRBD2. The CDR3 has 19 residues. J was trimmed by 2 bases and V by 6 bases; bases with no gene match: 14. Germline V lookup: CDR1 LNHNV, CDR2 YYDKDF (reference sequence). CDR3 nucleotides: TGTGCCACCAGAACGGTGGGACTAGCGGGAGAGGGCACACAAGAGACCCAGTACTTC. As protein: CATRTVGLAGEGTQETQYF. Full variable domain (outside the CDR3, taken from reference TRBV15 and TRBJ2-5): DAMVIQNPRYQVTQFGKPVTLSCSQTLNHNVMYWYQQKSSQAPKLLFHYYDKDFNNEADTPDNFQSRRPNTSFCFLDIRSPGLGDTAMYLCATRTVGLAGEGTQETQYFGPGTRLLVL.

This chain uses TRBV20-1 with TRBJ2-3; TRBD2 aligns across 14 bases. Germline V gene sequence: CDR1 DFQATT, CDR2 SNEGSKA (reference sequence). The CDR3 is made up of 15 amino acids. The V segment lost 5 bases and the J segment 6 bases; nucleotides outside the gene matches: 7. In nucleotides, the CDR3 is TGCAGTGCTGCGAGACTAGCGGGGGGGCCCGATACGCAGTATTTT. Amino acid sequence: CSAARLAGGPDTQYF.

In this sample, this clonotype turned up many times. V usage is TRBV7-6 and J usage is TRBJ2-1, with 7 bases that match TRBD2. The CDR3 consists of 15 residues. Trimming took 5 bases from V and 0 from J; bases not matched to a gene: 4. Per germline, CDR1 SGHVS and CDR2 FNYEAQ. CDR3 bases: TGTGCCAGCAGCGATAGCGGGTCCTCCTACAATGAGCAGTTCTTC. Its translation: CASSDSGSSYNEQFF.

This clonotype has ten or more counts. The CDR3 here is CASSFAGGQENEQFF. DNA of the CDR3: TGTGCCAGCAGCTTTGCGGGGGGCCAGGAAAATGAGCAGTTCTTC. V gene TRBV5-5 combines with J gene TRBJ2-1; 8 bases map to TRBD2. Germline V lookup: CDR1 SGHKS, CDR2 YYEKEE (reference sequence). Losses at the gene ends were 2 bases for V and 7 bases for J; bases not matched to a gene: 8. The CDR3 is 15 residues long.

Only a few counts were recorded for this clonotype. The rearrangement joins TRBV7-9 to TRBJ2-1; a possible D gene is TRBD1 (5 bases). Germline V gene lookup returns CDR1 SEHNR and CDR2 FQNEAQ (reference sequence). CDR3 size: 15 residues. V lost 5 bases and J 8 bases, leaving 19 bases between the germline ends. The CDR3 sequence: CASSDQAQVYDEQFF. The CDR3 DNA follows: TGTGCCAGCAGCGATCAAGCACAGGTTTATGATGAGCAGTTCTTC.

This clonotype was picked up many times. This chain links TRBV27 with TRBJ2-3; TRBD2 agrees at 7 bases. The CDR3 is 16 residues long. Germline values: CDR1 MNHEY, CDR2 SMNVEV (reference sequence). Germline trimming cut 2 bases from V and 4 bases from J; bases unmatched to any gene: 9. The CDR3 DNA reads as TGTGCCAGCAGTTTAGATTCAGCTAGCGGCGCAGATACGCAGTATTTT. Its protein product is CASSLDSASGADTQYF.

This chain links TRBV7-3 with TRBJ2-3, with 11 bases identical to TRBD2. J lost 4 bases, V lost 5 bases, and 8 bases had no gene match. The length of the CDR3 is 16 residues. The germline V gene encodes CDR1 SGHTA and CDR2 FQGTGA. As DNA, the CDR3 is TGTGCCAGCAGCCCCCTAGCGGGAGGTGGTGCAGATACGCAGTATTTT. This encodes CASSPLAGGGADTQYF.

This clonotype occurred many times. The CDR3 region has the DNA TGTGCCGGCGGGGTAGGACAGGGGGGCGGTGGGGCTGAAGCTTTCTTT. Protein sequence: CAGGVGQGGGGAEAFF. The chain has TRBV7-9 and TRBJ1-1; TRBD1 matches at 10 bases. V shed 11 bases and J 6 bases; nucleotides not matched to a gene: 18. Germline lookup yields CDR1 SEHNR and CDR2 FQNEAQ (reference sequence). The CDR3 is 16 residues long.

This clonotype was seen a few times. The chain joins TRBV20-1 to TRBJ2-7; D is tentatively TRBD1 or TRBD2 (5 bases each). Germline assignment: CDR1 DFQATT and CDR2 SNEGSKA (reference sequence). The CDR3 contains 13 residues. V shed 3 bases and J shed 2 bases, with 11 bases lying between them. CDR3: CSARWDPTYEQYF. CDR3 sequence (DNA): TGCAGTGCTAGGTGGGACCCTACCTACGAGCAGTACTTC.

The chain carries TRBV7-3 and TRBJ2-7; 10 positions match TRBD1. CDR3 size: 18 residues. V lost 1 base to trimming and J lost 6 bases; unmatched junction nucleotides: 15. Per the germline V gene, CDR1 is SGHTA and CDR2 is FQGTGA. The CDR3 is CASSLRGSGTGVPSEQYF. In DNA, the CDR3 is TGTGCCAGCAGCTTAAGAGGTAGCGGGACAGGGGTCCCCTCCGAGCAGTACTTC. Full variable domain (remainder filled in from reference TRBV7-3 and TRBJ2-7): GAGVSQTPSNKVTEKGKYVELRCDPISGHTALYWYRQSLGQGPEFLIYFQGTGAADDSGLPNDRFFAVRPEGSVSTLKIQRTERGDSAVYLCASSLRGSGTGVPSEQYFGPGTRLTVT.

The chain recombines TRBV20-1 with TRBJ1-3, with D unclear. This CDR3 is built from 15 residues. From germline, CDR1 is DFQATT and CDR2 SNEGSKA (reference sequence). Trimming stripped 1 base from V and 2 bases from J, with 12 bases between. CDR3 bases: TGCAGTGCTAGAGGATTAAGAGGGACTGGAAACACCATATATTTT. Encoded protein: CSARGLRGTGNTIYF.

This clonotype was counted between two and nine times. The J gene is TRBJ2-7, the V gene TRBV7-6, with TRBD2 identical over 11 bases. The CDR3 covers 18 residues. Germline V gene data show CDR1 as SGHVS and CDR2 as FNYEAQ. Unmatched junction bases numbered 17, after V lost 5 bases and J lost 5 bases. The CDR3 DNA follows: TGTGCCAGCAGCCCGTCCCCCCGTTGGACTAGCGGGTCCCACGAGCAGTACTTC. Protein sequence: CASSPSPRWTSGSHEQYF.

The chain combines TRBV2 with TRBJ2-7; 7 positions agree with TRBD1. There are 16 residues in the CDR3. With 5 bases clipped from V and 3 bases from J, the junction kept 13 bases outside the gene matches. Germline loops: CDR1 SNHLY, CDR2 FYNNEI. CDR3 sequence reads: CASSSPGQLLYYEQYF. Written as DNA, the CDR3 is TGTGCCAGCAGTTCTCCGGGACAGCTCCTTTACTACGAGCAGTACTTC.